This T cell receptor beta chain was captured in a study of shared clonotypes between healthy human individuals. Per the study methods: Sequence data from immunoSEQ were junction-only and lacked quality scores; consequently, filtering differed. Produced via immunoSEQ multiplex PCR; TCRdb's table is partial and in-frame only. V and J calls and clone size are given by that table; D and trimming were obtained from the DNA. Here the sample spans under 1,900,000 clones, 98% being singletons. The CDR3 totals 17 residues. V gave up 0 bases and J gave up 4 bases; unmatched junction bases: 9. The germline V gene encodes CDR1 SGDLS and CDR2 YYNGEE.

Material: naive CD4+ T cells sorted from blood. Subset here: CD45RA+ positively selected. The chain uses TRBV9 and TRBJ2-1; 8 nucleotides match TRBD2. This sequence was found in a man younger than 45 in good health. The CDR3 spells CASSVGAGGPIYNEQFF. In nucleotides, the CDR3 is TGTGCCAGCAGCGTAGGGGCGGGAGGTCCAATTTACAATGAGCAGTTCTTC.